The T cell receptor (beta chain) described here comes from a study of blood T cell repertoires in COVID-19. Study-wide context: The origin of the acute and convalescent COVID-19 samples was the United States, Italy and Spain. PBMCs, B-cell-depleted T cells, or T cells provided the cDNA or gDNA that made up the material.

Per the study methods: How many nucleated cells were present was estimated from reference gene primer amplification. The protocol was immunoSEQ multiplex PCR, while the TCRdb copy is restricted to in-frame clones and leaves out a portion. Clone size and V and J calls were adopted from that table, with D and trimming inferred from the DNA. The top ten hold around 20% of the sample, which has over 45,000 clones, 77% seen once. The V gene's germline CDR1 is SGHTA and CDR2 FQGNSA. The V end was cut by 5 bases, the J end by 6 bases, with 13 bases between. The CDR3 sequence is 13 residues long. This sequence was found in a human donor with active or convalescent COVID-19. The donor label of this sample is uncertain. Sequencing was carried out using peripheral blood. J is TRBJ1-1 and V is TRBV7-2; D ambiguous. The chain's CDR3 is CASSPRVGAEAFF. The CDR3 nucleotides read TGTGCCAGCAGCCCCCGGGTCGGCGCTGAAGCTTTCTTT.